This entry describes one T cell receptor (beta chain). This entry is derived from a study of blood T cell repertoires in COVID-19. Whole-study context: Samples representing acute and convalescent COVID-19 were sourced from the United States, Italy and Spain.

CDR3 length: 14 residues. Trimming shortened V by 6 bases and J by 0 bases, and 9 bases separated the two germline ends. Germline values: CDR1 SGHRS, CDR2 YFSETQ. The authors' processing: Researchers report that nucleated cell counts were estimated from reference gene primer amplification. Clones were sequenced by immunoSEQ multiplex PCR, and TCRdb holds only the in-frame ones, with some missing. D and trimming come from the DNA, and the V and J calls and clone size come from that table. The table shows 320,000 or so clones, with approximately 84% occurring only once. Participant-reported clinical history was the basis for cohort assignment.

The rearrangement joins TRBV5-1 to TRBJ1-4; D gene unclear. Specimen: PBMCs or T cells enriched from blood (not recorded which). The clonotype was recovered from a woman between 25 and 40 years old who had recovered from COVID-19. The CDR3 here is CASKTVPTNEKLFF. In DNA form, the CDR3 reads TGCGCCAGCAAAACTGTTCCAACTAATGAAAAACTGTTTTTT.